Following are 32 T cell receptor beta chains from one sample sequenced in a study of blood T cell repertoires in COVID-19. Profiled with immunoSEQ multiplex PCR; TCRdb holds only in-frame clones, not every one. The data show fewer than 150,000 clones, roughly 80% seen once. Sequencing was done on a sample of peripheral blood. The source is a man aged 65-85 years with acute or convalescent COVID-19.

The chain carries TRBV7-9 and TRBJ2-1; D unclear. The ends were cut back, 2 bases at V and 8 bases at J, with 7 bases in the middle. The V gene's germline CDR1 is SEHNR and CDR2 FQNEAQ (reference sequence). The CDR3 loop spans 12 amino acids. The CDR3 sequence is CASSLRSHEQFF. The CDR3 DNA follows: TGTGCCAGCAGCTTAAGGAGCCATGAGCAGTTCTTC.

The chain recombines TRBV11-2 with TRBJ1-4; D might be TRBD1 (6 bases). The CDR3 is 13 amino acids. V was shortened by 5 bases and J by 10 bases, with 14 bases between the two germline ends. Germline V gene data show CDR1 as SGHAT and CDR2 as FQNNGV. The CDR3 is CASSPEGVGKLFF. For the CDR3, the DNA is TGTGCCAGCAGCCCAGAGGGGGTAGGAAAACTGTTTTTT.

This chain uses TRBV5-1 with TRBJ2-2; 9 nucleotides match TRBD1. The V gene end was trimmed by 5 bases and the J gene end by 5 bases; junction bases not matched to a gene: 4. The CDR3 contains 14 residues. Germline CDR1 SGHRS, CDR2 YFSETQ. CDR3 residues: CASSRTGATGELFF. As DNA, the CDR3 is TGCGCCAGCAGTCGGACAGGGGCTACCGGGGAGCTGTTTTTT.

The chain joins TRBV7-9 to TRBJ1-1; the D is unclear. The ends were cut back, 3 bases at V and 0 bases at J, with 8 bases in the middle. CDR1 and CDR2 from the germline V gene are SEHNR and FQNEAQ (reference sequence). The CDR3 is made up of 14 amino acids. This CDR3 is CASSFPGLNTEAFF. The CDR3 DNA follows: TGTGCCAGCAGCTTCCCGGGGTTGAACACTGAAGCTTTCTTT.

CDR3 region: CASSYGEKGTEAFF. CDR3 sequence (DNA): TGTGCCAGCAGTTACGGGGAAAAGGGGACTGAAGCTTTCTTT. This chain uses TRBV6-6 with TRBJ1-1; possible D gene TRBD1, 5 bases. The CDR3 contains 14 residues. Trimming took off 2 bases at V and 5 bases at J, with 12 bases between the two ends. Germline V gives CDR1 MNHNY, CDR2 SVGAGI (reference sequence).

This clone was observed a single time. The chain recombines TRBV21-1 with TRBJ1-1; the table's D gene call, TRBD1, was not cross checked with the DNA. TRBV21-1 is termed a pseudogene. The CDR3 contains 12 residues. The CDR3 DNA reads TGTGCCAGCACCCAGGCGAACCATGAAGCTTTCTTT. The encoded protein is CASTQANHEAFF.

This chain links TRBV7-2 with TRBJ2-1; TRBD2 agrees at 10 bases. Trimming at V came to 2 bases and at J to 3 bases, leaving 4 bases not matched to a gene. CDR3 length: 16 amino acids. Germline CDR1 and CDR2: SGHTA and FQGNSA. In nucleotides, the CDR3 is TGTGCCAGCAGCTTAAGCGGGGGGGCCTTCTACAATGAGCAGTTCTTC. Translating gives CASSLSGGAFYNEQFF.

The chain joins TRBV5-4 to TRBJ2-2; 7 nucleotides agree with TRBD1. Germline V gene lookup returns CDR1 SGHNT and CDR2 YYREEE (reference sequence). The length of the CDR3 is 15 residues. J was trimmed by 3 bases and V by 4 bases; bases with no gene match: 6. The CDR3 is CASSPDRRYTGELFF. The DNA of the CDR3 is TGTGCCAGCAGCCCGGACAGGAGATACACCGGGGAGCTGTTTTTT.

The V gene is TRBV11-2, the J gene TRBJ1-3; D is unclear. CDR3 size: 13 residues. The germline V gene encodes CDR1 SGHAT and CDR2 FQNNGV. V dropped 2 bases and J dropped 4 bases, with 6 bases sitting between them. Here the CDR3 DNA reads TGTGCCAGCAGCTTACCACAGGGAAACACCATATATTTT. This codes for CASSLPQGNTIYF.

This sequence joins TRBV12-3 or TRBV12-4 and TRBJ2-5; D is ambiguous. The CDR3 spans 12 residues. V was pared by 6 bases and J by 4 bases, with 9 bases between. The CDR3 protein is CASSPVGETQYF. As DNA, the CDR3 is TGTGCCAGCAGCCCGGTTGGAGAGACCCAGTACTTC.

The chain is built from TRBV7-8 and TRBJ1-2; unclear D gene. The length of the CDR3 is 14 residues. Germline V lookup: CDR1 SGHVS, CDR2 FQNEAQ. V lost 2 bases and J lost 8, with 15 bases in between. The CDR3 region is CASSLRRESNGYTF. CDR3 DNA sequence: TGTGCCAGCAGCTTACGGAGGGAATCTAACGGCTACACCTTC.

In its sample, this clone was seen once. The chain combines TRBV3-1 (or the pseudogene TRBV3-2) with TRBJ2-4; TRBD2 is a possible D gene (6 bases). The CDR3 runs to 14 residues. The germline V gene has CDR1 LGHDT and CDR2 YNNKEL (reference sequence). The V end was cut by 1 base, the J end by 7 bases, with 11 bases between. The CDR3 reads CASSQALRENIQYF. The CDR3 DNA sequence: TGTGCCAGCAGCCAAGCACTACGGGAGAACATTCAGTACTTC.

The V gene is TRBV7-2, the J gene TRBJ2-4; TRBD1 is a possible D gene (5 bases). The CDR3 loop spans 15 amino acids. Germline V CDR1 and CDR2: SGHTA, FQGNSA. V was clipped by 5 bases and J by 3 bases, with 14 bases between them. CDR3 sequence: CASSPQGGGKNIQYF. In nucleotides, the CDR3 is TGTGCCAGCAGCCCGCAGGGCGGTGGCAAAAACATTCAGTACTTC.

This chain uses TRBV29-1 with TRBJ1-6; D is ambiguous. Germline V CDR1 and CDR2: SQVTM, ANQGSEA. The CDR3 extends over 17 amino acids. V was cut by 1 base and J by 0 bases, with 13 bases left in between. For the CDR3, the DNA is TGCAGCGTTGAAGGAGCGGCAGGTAGCTCCTATAATTCACCCCTCCACTTT. This translates into CSVEGAAGSSYNSPLHF.

The table lists this clone with a few counts. The gene calls are TRBV11-1 and TRBJ2-3; D not certain. This CDR3 has 15 amino acids. Trimming removed 3 bases at V and 2 bases at J, with 12 bases between. CDR1 is SGHAT, CDR2 FQDESV, per germline (reference sequence). CDR3 coding DNA: TGTGCCAGCAGCTTTAGTCCCATAACCACAGATACGCAGTATTTT. This translates into CASSFSPITTDTQYF.

V is TRBV11-2 and J is TRBJ1-4; 12 bases match TRBD1. Unmatched junction bases numbered 5, after V lost 2 bases and J lost 7 bases. The CDR3 is made up of 16 amino acids. Germline CDR1 is SGHAT and CDR2 is FQNNGV. CDR3 loop: CASSLSGTGGSEKLFF. The CDR3 nucleotides are TGTGCCAGCAGCTTATCTGGGACAGGGGGCAGTGAAAAACTGTTTTTT.

J is TRBJ2-1 and V is TRBV12-5, with 7 bases matching TRBD1. The CDR3 is 13 residues long. After removal of 1 base from V and 10 bases from J, the junction contained 4 bases not matched to a gene. Germline values: CDR1 LGHNT, CDR2 FRNRAP. CDR3 protein: CASGLEGAREQFF. As DNA, the CDR3 is TGTGCTAGTGGTTTGGAGGGGGCTCGGGAGCAGTTCTTC.

Here the CDR3 reads CASSLAAGSTDTQYF. The CDR3 DNA is TGTGCCAGCAGCTTGGCGGCAGGGAGCACAGATACGCAGTATTTT. The chain uses TRBV5-6 and TRBJ2-3; a possible D gene is TRBD1 (5 bases). Looked up from germline, CDR1 is SGHDT and CDR2 is YYEEEE. V shed 0 bases and J shed 0 bases, with 8 bases lying between them. This CDR3 is built from 15 residues.

The V call is TRBV7-7, the J call TRBJ2-1; D is possibly TRBD1 (6 bases). In germline, CDR1 is SSHAT, CDR2 FNYEAQ (reference sequence). V was trimmed by 1 base and J by 3 bases, leaving 10 bases between them. This CDR3 has 15 residues. In DNA, the CDR3 is TGTGCCAGCAGCTTAGGGGGGCAGGGCTACAATGAGCAGTTCTTC. Its protein is CASSLGGQGYNEQFF.

This sequence joins TRBV25-1 and TRBJ1-3; 7 bases are shared with TRBD1. From germline, CDR1 is MGHDK and CDR2 SYGVNS. The CDR3 sequence is 16 residues long. Unmatched junction bases numbered 8, after V lost 3 bases and J lost 3 bases. The CDR3 DNA reads TGTGCCAGCAGTGATGGGACAGCTACACTTGGAAACACCATATATTTT. Translation: CASSDGTATLGNTIYF.

V usage is TRBV27 and J usage is TRBJ2-7; 9 nucleotides match TRBD1. After removal of 0 bases from V and 2 bases from J, the junction contained 5 bases not matched to a gene. Germline-derived CDR1 and CDR2 are MNHEY and SMNVEV (reference sequence). This CDR3 region has 16 residues. CDR3 in DNA: TGTGCCAGCAGTTTATCCTTCGGGACAGGGACCTACGAGCAGTACTTC. Amino acids: CASSLSFGTGTYEQYF.

V gene TRBV3-1 (or the pseudogene TRBV3-2) combines with J gene TRBJ2-7; D is undetermined. Trimming left V 1 base short and J 0 bases short, with 10 bases between. Germline V gives CDR1 LGHDT, CDR2 YNNKEL (reference sequence). The CDR3 is 15 amino acids. CDR3 nucleotide sequence: TGTGCCAGCAGCCAAGCCCAGGTCAACTCCTACGAGCAGTACTTC. Translating it yields CASSQAQVNSYEQYF.

The chain couples TRBV29-1 to TRBJ2-1; the D gene is possibly TRBD1 (5 bases). Germline V lookup: CDR1 SQVTM, CDR2 ANQGSEA. V gave up 7 bases and J gave up 7 bases, with 14 bases separating them. This CDR3 has 12 amino acids. The CDR3 spells CSGLLGENEQFF. The CDR3 DNA reads TGCAGCGGTTTATTAGGGGAAAATGAGCAGTTCTTC.

The gene calls are TRBV9 and TRBJ2-7; 10 bases line up with TRBD2. The CDR3 length is 15 residues. Germline values: CDR1 SGDLS, CDR2 YYNGEE. Trimming removed 1 base from V and 1 base from J; junction bases left unmatched: 2. In DNA, the CDR3 is TGTGCCAGCAGCGTATTAGCGGGAGGTTCCTACGAGCAGTACTTC. This sequence encodes CASSVLAGGSYEQYF. Drawing the rest from reference TRBV9 and TRBJ2-7, the complete variable domain is DSGVTQTPKHLITATGQRVTLRCSPRSGDLSVYWYQQSLDQGLQFLIQYYNGEERAKGNILERFSAQQFPDLHSELNLSSLELGDSALYFCASSVLAGGSYEQYFGPGTRLTVT.

This clone appeared a few times. V and J are TRBV30 and TRBJ2-7; a weak D match, TRBD1 (6 bases). This CDR3 comprises 13 residues. The germline V gene encodes CDR1 GTSNPN and CDR2 SVGIG (reference sequence). V dropped 7 bases and J dropped 2 bases, with 15 bases sitting between them. The CDR3 spells CASSRGQTYEQYF. The DNA of the CDR3 is TGTGCCTCATCCCGGGGACAAACCTACGAGCAGTACTTC.

The rearrangement joins TRBV12-5 to TRBJ2-5; a weak D match, TRBD2 (6 bases). The CDR3 extends over 17 amino acids. In germline, CDR1 is LGHNT, CDR2 FRNRAP. V lost 7 bases, J lost 1 base, and 22 bases lay in between. CDR3 sequence (DNA): TGTGCTAGTGCCAATGAAGCGGGCAGGGCGCTCCAAGAGACCCAGTACTTC. This translates into CASANEAGRALQETQYF.

The chain recombines TRBV18 with TRBJ1-5, with a possible D match to TRBD1 (5 bases). V shed 4 bases and J shed 2 bases, with 12 bases lying between them. The V gene's germline CDR1 is KGHSH and CDR2 LQKENI. The CDR3 has 15 amino acids. CDR3 region: CASSLAGFGNQPQHF. Written as DNA, the CDR3 is TGTGCCAGCTCACTAGCAGGGTTCGGCAATCAGCCCCAGCATTTT.

This clone was counted a few times. The CDR3 DNA is TGCGCCAGCAGCGTGACAGGGGTGGTCTACGAGCAGTACTTC. It is translated as CASSVTGVVYEQYF. The chain couples TRBV5-1 to TRBJ2-7; 8 nucleotides align to TRBD1. In germline, CDR1 is SGHRS, CDR2 YFSETQ. The CDR3 contains 14 residues. J lost 3 bases, V lost 4 bases, and 6 bases had no gene match.

The chain employs TRBV5-5 and TRBJ2-1; TRBD2 matches 7 bases. V gave up 3 bases and J gave up 2 bases; unmatched junction bases: 2. The CDR3 covers 14 residues. The germline V gene encodes CDR1 SGHKS and CDR2 YYEKEE (reference sequence). In DNA form, the CDR3 reads TGTGCCAGCAGCTCGACTAGCACCTACAATGAGCAGTTCTTC. Residues: CASSSTSTYNEQFF.

This clone has a count of ten or more. The germline gene is not matched at one end of the junction; a read error may be the cause. This chain links TRBV5-1 with TRBJ2-5; D is possibly TRBD1 (6 bases). The CDR3 runs to 14 residues. In germline, CDR1 is SGHRS, CDR2 YFSETQ. CDR3 amino acids: CASSPGGTREAQYF. The CDR3 DNA reads as TGCGCCAGCAGCCCTGGGGGCACAAGAGAGGCCCAGTACTTC.

The rearrangement links TRBV12-3 or TRBV12-4 to TRBJ2-1, with TRBD1 as a possible D gene (5 bases). CDR3 length equals 13 residues. V lost 3 bases to trimming and J lost 9 bases, with 12 bases between them. CDR3 bases: TGTGCCAGCAGTTTCAGGGAAATCAGTGAGCAGTTCTTC. It codes for CASSFREISEQFF.

The V gene is TRBV7-9, the J gene TRBJ1-1, with D perhaps matching TRBD1 (5 bases). V lost 11 bases to trimming and J lost 10 bases, with 20 bases between them. CDR3 length: 12 residues. CDR1 and CDR2 from the germline V gene are SEHNR and FQNEAQ (reference sequence). The CDR3 bases are TGTGCCGGGGCCCCGAACGAGGTCGTAGCTTTCTTT. As protein: CAGAPNEVVAFF.